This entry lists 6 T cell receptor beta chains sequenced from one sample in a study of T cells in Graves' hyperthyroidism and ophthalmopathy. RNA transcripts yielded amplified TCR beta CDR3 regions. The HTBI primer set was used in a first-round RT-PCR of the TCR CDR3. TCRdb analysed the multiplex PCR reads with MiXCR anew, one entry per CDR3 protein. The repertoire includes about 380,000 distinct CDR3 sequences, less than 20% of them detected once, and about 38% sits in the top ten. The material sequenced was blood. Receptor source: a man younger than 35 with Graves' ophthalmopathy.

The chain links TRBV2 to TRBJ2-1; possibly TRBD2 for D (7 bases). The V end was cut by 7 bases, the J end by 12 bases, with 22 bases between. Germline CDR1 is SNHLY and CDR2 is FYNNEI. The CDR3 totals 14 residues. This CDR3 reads CASNSPGGQGGQFF. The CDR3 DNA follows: TGTGCCAGCAACTCACCCGGGGGGCAGGGCGGGCAGTTCTTC.

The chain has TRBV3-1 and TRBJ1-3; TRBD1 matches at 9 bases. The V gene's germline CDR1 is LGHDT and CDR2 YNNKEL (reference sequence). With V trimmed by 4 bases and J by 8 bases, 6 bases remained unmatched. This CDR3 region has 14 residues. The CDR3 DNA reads TGTGCCAGCAGCCGACAGGGGGAAGGGTACACCATATATTTT. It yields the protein CASSRQGEGYTIYF.

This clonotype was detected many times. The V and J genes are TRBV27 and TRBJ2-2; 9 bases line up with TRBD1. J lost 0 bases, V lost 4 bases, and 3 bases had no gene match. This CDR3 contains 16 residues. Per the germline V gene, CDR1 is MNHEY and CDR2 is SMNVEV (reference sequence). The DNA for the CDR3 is TGTGCCAGCAGTTCGGGACAGGGCTCGAACACCGGGGAGCTGTTTTTT. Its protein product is CASSSGQGSNTGELFF.

DNA of the CDR3: TGTGCCAGCAGCCCGGGGGGGCCGCCAGATACGCAGTATTTT. Translating it yields CASSPGGPPDTQYF. J is TRBJ2-3 and V is TRBV28; 8 bases agree with TRBD2. Germline assignment: CDR1 MDHEN and CDR2 SYDVKM. V lost 6 bases and J lost 4; bases outside the gene matches: 6. The CDR3 extends over 14 amino acids.

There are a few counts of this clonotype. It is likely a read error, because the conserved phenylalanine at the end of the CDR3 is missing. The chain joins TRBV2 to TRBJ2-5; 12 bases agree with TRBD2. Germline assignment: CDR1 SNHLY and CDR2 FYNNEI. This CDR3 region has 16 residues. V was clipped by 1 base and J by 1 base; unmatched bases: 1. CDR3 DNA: TGTGCCAGCAGTGAAGGGACTAGCGGGGTCCAAGAGACCCAGTACCTC. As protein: CASSEGTSGVQETQYL.

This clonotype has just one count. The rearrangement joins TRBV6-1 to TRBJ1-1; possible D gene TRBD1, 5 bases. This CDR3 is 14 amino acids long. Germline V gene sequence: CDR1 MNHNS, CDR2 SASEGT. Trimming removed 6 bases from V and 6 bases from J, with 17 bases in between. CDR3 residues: CASRGTGTGAEAFF. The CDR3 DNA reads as TGTGCCAGCAGGGGAACCGGGACGGGGGCTGAAGCTTTCTTT.